These 26 T cell receptor beta chains were sequenced from one sample in a study of post-analysis software for immune sequencing data. Broader study findings: Controls had lower frequencies than patients of four or five TRBV segments, which included TRBV5-6, TRBV5-1 and TRBV20-1.

No cognate antigen is known for these TCRs. cDNA libraries for TCR beta contained unique molecular identifiers. TCRdb processed the PCR reads anew with MiXCR; each CDR3 protein has one entry. Among almost 700,000 distinct CDR3 sequences listed, 59% were seen once. What was sequenced was blood. All receptors derive from a girl aged 2-15 years with multiple sclerosis.

This clonotype was seen only a few times. The chain has TRBV29-1 and TRBJ2-1, with D perhaps TRBD2 (6 bases). V dropped 6 bases and J dropped 0 bases, with 18 bases sitting between them. Per the germline V gene, CDR1 is SQVTM and CDR2 is ANQGSEA. The CDR3 runs to 16 residues. In nucleotides, the CDR3 is TGCAGCGTCATCCGGGGGACCGCTAGCTCCTACAATGAGCAGTTCTTC. Residues: CSVIRGTASSYNEQFF.

The genes are TRBV6-1 and TRBJ1-5; D not certain. Germline V CDR1 and CDR2: MNHNS, SASEGT. CDR3 length: 17 amino acids. Trimming removed 6 bases from V and 0 bases from J, with 18 bases in between. This chain's CDR3 is CASRPGYLRGSNQPQHF. As DNA, the CDR3 is TGTGCCAGCAGACCCGGCTATTTACGGGGTAGCAATCAGCCCCAGCATTTT.

The rearrangement uses TRBV12-3 or TRBV12-4 and TRBJ1-4; 10 bases are a match to TRBD1. V lost 4 bases and J lost 3; bases outside the gene matches: 8. This CDR3 has 17 residues. DNA of the CDR3: TGTGCCAGCAGTTCCCGGACAGGGGGAGCTGCTAATGAAAAACTGTTTTTT. Translation: CASSSRTGGAANEKLFF.

The rearrangement joins TRBV12-3 or TRBV12-4 to TRBJ2-3; 10 nucleotides agree with TRBD2. The V gene end was trimmed by 3 bases and the J gene end by 4 bases; junction bases not matched to a gene: 13. CDR3 length: 18 residues. The CDR3: CASSLLFDPLAGADTQYF. As DNA, the CDR3 is TGTGCCAGCAGTTTGTTGTTCGACCCGCTAGCGGGAGCAGATACGCAGTATTTT.

Only a few counts were recorded for this clonotype. The CDR3 sequence is CASSLRGTRLAKNIQYF. In DNA form, the CDR3 reads TGTGCCAGCAGTTTACGGGGGACACGACTAGCCAAAAACATTCAGTACTTC. This chain links TRBV27 with TRBJ2-4; D might be TRBD1 or TRBD2, each matching 6 bases. This CDR3 has 17 residues. Trimming cost V 2 bases and J 0 bases, with 14 bases left between them. The germline V gene has CDR1 MNHEY and CDR2 SMNVEV (reference sequence).

The chain combines TRBV3-1 with TRBJ2-1, with TRBD2 identical over 13 bases. J gave up 9 bases and V 8 bases, and 7 bases lay outside the gene matches. This CDR3 region has 14 residues. In germline, CDR1 is LGHDT, CDR2 YNNKEL (reference sequence). The CDR3 region is CASGLAGDVSEQFF. As DNA, the CDR3 is TGTGCCAGCGGACTAGCGGGAGACGTTAGTGAGCAGTTCTTC.

The chain is built from TRBV9 and TRBJ2-3; D possibly uses TRBD1 or TRBD2 (5 bases each). Germline values: CDR1 SGDLS, CDR2 YYNGEE. The CDR3 runs to 15 residues. Trimming shortened V by 5 bases and J by 6 bases, and 19 bases separated the two germline ends. In nucleotides, the CDR3 is TGTGCCAGCAGGAGGGGCGGGTCTGGAGAGGATACGCAGTATTTT. It is translated as CASRRGGSGEDTQYF.

V is TRBV11-2 and J is TRBJ2-2; 12 nucleotides match TRBD1. This CDR3 spans 18 amino acids. After removal of 4 bases from V and 5 bases from J, the junction contained 11 bases not matched to a gene. The germline V gene has CDR1 SGHAT and CDR2 FQNNGV. The CDR3 loop reads CASSSGTGTGGLTGELFF. The CDR3 coding sequence is TGTGCCAGCAGCTCGGGAACCGGGACAGGGGGCTTAACCGGGGAGCTGTTTTTT.

The chain combines TRBV5-5 with TRBJ2-1, with 7 bases fitting TRBD2. V was clipped by 2 bases and J by 10 bases; unmatched bases: 12. This CDR3 region has 15 residues. The germline V gene has CDR1 SGHKS and CDR2 YYEKEE (reference sequence). The CDR3 nucleotides read TGTGCCAGCAGCTTCTGGGGGGGGGGATCCGGGGAGCAGTTCTTC. Encoded protein: CASSFWGGGSGEQFF.

The CDR3 DNA reads TGTGCCAGCAGCCCCCTCCGGGACCGCACAGATACGCAGTATTTT. It specifies CASSPLRDRTDTQYF. J is TRBJ2-3 and V is TRBV7-2; D tentatively reads TRBD1 or TRBD2 (5 bases each). V was shortened by 5 bases and J by 1 base, with 13 bases between the two germline ends. The CDR3 runs to 15 residues. Germline CDR1 is SGHTA and CDR2 is FQGNSA. The entire variable domain, with the rest obtained from reference TRBV7-2 and TRBJ2-3, is as follows: GAGVSQSPSNKVTEKGKDVELRCDPISGHTALYWYRQSLGQGLEFLIYFQGNSAPDKSGLPSDRFSAERTGGSVSTLTIQRTQQEDSAVYLCASSPLRDRTDTQYFGPGTRLTVL.

V is TRBV6-5 and J is TRBJ2-1; tentative D call: TRBD2 (6 bases). The CDR3 runs to 14 residues. V was trimmed by 6 bases and J by 4 bases, leaving 13 bases between them. Germline V gene data show CDR1 as MNHEY and CDR2 as SVGAGI. The CDR3 loop reads CASSGRRGYNEQFF. The CDR3 bases are TGTGCCAGCAGCGGAAGGAGGGGATACAATGAGCAGTTCTTC.

The chain recombines TRBV29-1 with TRBJ2-1; D might be TRBD1 (7 bases). The CDR3 loop spans 14 amino acids. Trimming shortened V by 5 bases and J by 8 bases, and 19 bases separated the two germline ends. Germline V gene lookup returns CDR1 SQVTM and CDR2 ANQGSEA. The CDR3 loop reads CSVTPTGTLDEQFF. In DNA form, the CDR3 reads TGCAGCGTTACCCCGACAGGGACTCTGGATGAGCAGTTCTTC.

This chain connects TRBV20-1 to TRBJ2-1, with D perhaps given as TRBD1 or TRBD2 (6 bases each). Germline assignment: CDR1 DFQATT and CDR2 SNEGSKA (reference sequence). The germline V and J ends were trimmed by 6 bases and 2 bases, with 17 bases remaining between them. This CDR3 region has 15 residues. DNA for the CDR3: TGCAGTGCCCGGGACGAGGGGGGCCCCTACAATGAGCAGTTCTTC. Its protein product is CSARDEGGPYNEQFF.

The chain couples TRBV20-1 to TRBJ1-2, with D perhaps matching TRBD1 (5 bases). Trimming left V 5 bases short and J 3 bases short, with 13 bases between. The CDR3 runs 13 residues. Germline assignment: CDR1 DFQATT and CDR2 SNEGSKA (reference sequence). CDR3: CSASQVAYYGYTF. DNA for the CDR3: TGCAGTGCTTCACAGGTGGCCTACTATGGCTACACCTTC.

The J gene is TRBJ1-1, the V gene TRBV11-2, with 9 bases identical to TRBD1. CDR1 and CDR2 from the germline V gene are SGHAT and FQNNGV. V shed 5 bases, J shed 7 bases, and the junction held 8 bases outside the gene matches. The CDR3 loop spans 14 amino acids. DNA of the CDR3: TGTGCCAGCAGCCAGGGACAGGGTGAGGGTGAAGCTTTCTTT. Its translation: CASSQGQGEGEAFF. The variable domain in full, completed from reference TRBV11-2 and TRBJ1-1, reads EAGVAQSPRYKIIEKRQSVAFWCNPISGHATLYWYQQILGQGPKLLIQFQNNGVVDDSQLPKDRFSAERLKGVDSTLKIQPAKLEDSAVYLCASSQGQGEGEAFFGQGTRLTVV.

The V and J genes are TRBV7-6 and TRBJ1-6, with a weak D call TRBD1 (6 bases). The CDR3 consists of 15 residues. Germline V lookup: CDR1 SGHVS, CDR2 FNYEAQ. V dropped 4 bases and J dropped 8 bases, with 15 bases sitting between them. The CDR3 region has the DNA TGTGCCAGCAGCTCCCGGACAGTGGTCCATTCACCCCTCCACTTT. Encoded protein: CASSSRTVVHSPLHF.

The J gene is TRBJ2-7, the V gene TRBV11-2; the D gene is possibly TRBD1 (6 bases). Germline lookup yields CDR1 SGHAT and CDR2 FQNNGV. The CDR3 has 14 amino acids. With 5 bases removed from V and 6 bases from J, the gap between germline ends came to 17 bases. CDR3 in amino acids: CASSPQPLGGEQYF. In DNA, the CDR3 is TGTGCCAGCAGCCCGCAACCCTTAGGGGGCGAGCAGTACTTC.

The chain couples TRBV6-5 to TRBJ1-1, with unresolved D. Trimming took off 6 bases at V and 0 bases at J, with 14 bases between the two ends. Germline loops: CDR1 MNHEY, CDR2 SVGAGI. This CDR3 region has 15 residues. CDR3 residues: CASRRSPPMNTEAFF. The DNA of the CDR3 is TGTGCCAGCAGACGGAGCCCTCCCATGAACACTGAAGCTTTCTTT.

The chain uses TRBV20-1 and TRBJ2-7; maybe TRBD1 (5 bases). The germline V gene encodes CDR1 DFQATT and CDR2 SNEGSKA (reference sequence). Deletions cut 3 bases from V and 1 base from J, with 7 bases between. The CDR3 runs to 12 residues. The CDR3 reads CSASGQSYEQYF. CDR3 bases: TGCAGTGCTAGTGGACAATCCTACGAGCAGTACTTC.

The chain has TRBV2 and TRBJ1-5; possibly TRBD1 for D (6 bases). Germline V gene lookup returns CDR1 SNHLY and CDR2 FYNNEI. CDR3 size: 17 residues. With 5 bases removed from V and 3 bases from J, the gap between germline ends came to 20 bases. CDR3 loop: CASSSTGWYLNNQPQHF. DNA of the CDR3: TGTGCCAGCAGTTCGACAGGATGGTATTTGAACAATCAGCCCCAGCATTTT.

The J gene is TRBJ2-5, the V gene TRBV12-3 or TRBV12-4; TRBD1 aligns across 7 bases. The CDR3 extends over 14 amino acids. J lost 11 bases, V lost 5 bases, and 14 bases had no gene match. CDR3: CASSPTGAPRQQYF. Here the CDR3 DNA reads TGTGCCAGCAGTCCAACAGGGGCCCCTAGACAGCAGTACTTC.

CDR3 sequence reads: CSVSSGSEQFF. The CDR3 DNA reads as TGCAGCGTTTCTAGCGGGTCCGAGCAGTTCTTC. The rearrangement links TRBV29-1 to TRBJ2-1; 8 positions match TRBD2. CDR1 and CDR2 from the germline V gene are SQVTM and ANQGSEA. The length of the CDR3 is 11 residues. V lost 5 bases, J lost 10 bases, and 4 bases stayed unmatched.

V and J are TRBV5-1 and TRBJ2-3; 13 bases align to TRBD2. Germline V gives CDR1 SGHRS, CDR2 YFSETQ. The CDR3 has 17 residues. J lost 3 bases, V lost 0 bases, and 4 bases had no gene match. CDR3 sequence reads: CASSLGPLAGGTDTQYF. CDR3 coding DNA: TGCGCCAGCAGCTTGGGCCCACTAGCGGGGGGGACAGATACGCAGTATTTT.

This chain connects TRBV12-3 or TRBV12-4 to TRBJ2-1; the match to TRBD2 covers 10 bases. The CDR3 extends over 15 amino acids. The trim removed 0 bases at V and 9 bases at J, leaving 5 bases unmatched. CDR3 sequence (DNA): TGTGCCAGCAGTTTAGCTAGCGGGGGGACCATTGAGCAGTTCTTC. Translated: CASSLASGGTIEQFF.

In its sample, this clonotype was seen a few times. The chain employs TRBV29-1 and TRBJ2-1; TRBD1 aligns across 10 bases. The CDR3 totals 16 residues. From germline, CDR1 is SQVTM and CDR2 ANQGSEA. Losses at the gene ends were 6 bases for V and 2 bases for J; bases not matched to a gene: 10. CDR3 nucleotides: TGCAGCGTCGCTCCGGGACAGGGGTCCCCCTACAATGAGCAGTTCTTC. Amino acid sequence: CSVAPGQGSPYNEQFF.

As concerns this clonotype: One junction end disagrees with the germline gene, perhaps due to a read error. This rearrangement joins TRBV29-1 to TRBJ1-5, with D unclear. Germline CDR1 reads SQVTM; CDR2 reads ANQGSEA. The CDR3 spans 14 residues. CDR3 bases: TGCAGCGCTGAAACGCCTGACGGCAATCAGCCCCAGCATTTT. It specifies CSAETPDGNQPQHF.